The rows below give T cell receptor beta chains drawn from one sample of a study of T cell repertoires in cytomegalovirus infection. TCRdb re-analysed the reads in MiXCR, keeping a single row per CDR3 protein. The sample includes about 490,000 distinct CDR3 sequences, around 10% of them seen just once. Sequenced material: PBMCs. Receptor source: a human donor in good health (CMV status not recorded). Some clones in this sample may be carry-over from other donors' samples. Both conserved end residues are part of each CDR3. The D gene is left open where the match is weak. Size values are once, few and many counts, or a class for expanded clones, and some rows have none.

CDR3 protein: CASSPLALTGGANQPQHF
CDR3 DNA: TGTGCCAGCTCACCACTGGCCCTTACAGGGGGAGCAAACCAGCCCCAGCATTTT
V gene: TRBV18
J gene: TRBJ1-5
clone size: many
CDR3 length: 18
D gene: TRBD1

CDR3 protein: CASSPRESNTQYF
CDR3 DNA: TGCGCCAGCAGCCCGAGGGAATCCAATACGCAGTATTTT
V gene: TRBV4-1
J gene: TRBJ2-3
clone size: .
CDR3 length: 13
D gene: .

CDR3 protein: CAGTRAGGQPQHF
CDR3 DNA: TGTGCCGGGACCCGGGCAGGGGGACAGCCCCAGCATTTT
V gene: TRBV2
J gene: TRBJ1-5
clone size: many
CDR3 length: 13
D gene: TRBD1

CDR3 protein: CSVGGSNQPQHF
CDR3 DNA: TGCAGTGTGGGGGGTAGCAATCAGCCCCAGCATTTT
V gene: TRBV20-1
J gene: TRBJ1-5
clone size: many
CDR3 length: 12
D gene: .

CDR3 protein: CASSAGYNYGYTF
CDR3 DNA: TGTGCCAGCAGTGCAGGGTATAACTATGGCTACACCTTC
V gene: TRBV12-3/TRBV12-4
J gene: TRBJ1-2
clone size: many
CDR3 length: 13
D gene: .

CDR3 protein: CASSLRTSGRVSYNEQFF
CDR3 DNA: TGTGCCAGCAGTCTAAGGACTAGCGGGAGGGTATCCTACAATGAGCAGTTCTTC
V gene: TRBV27
J gene: TRBJ2-1
clone size: few
CDR3 length: 18
D gene: TRBD2

CDR3 protein: CASSGLAADNEQFF
CDR3 DNA: TGTGCCAGCAGCGGACTAGCGGCCGACAATGAGCAGTTCTTC
V gene: TRBV27
J gene: TRBJ2-1
clone size: many
CDR3 length: 14
D gene: TRBD2

CDR3 protein: CASSFQQGETQYF
CDR3 DNA: TGTGCCAGCAGCTTCCAACAGGGAGAGACCCAGTACTTC
V gene: TRBV7-9
J gene: TRBJ2-5
clone size: .
CDR3 length: 13
D gene: .

CDR3 protein: CASSSSQTGISGYTF
CDR3 DNA: TGTGCCAGCAGCTCTAGCCAGACAGGGATAAGTGGCTACACCTTC
V gene: TRBV13
J gene: TRBJ1-2
clone size: few
CDR3 length: 15
D gene: TRBD1

CDR3 protein: CASSLLTNTEAFF
CDR3 DNA: TGTGCCAGCAGCCTCCTGACAAACACTGAAGCTTTCTTT
V gene: TRBV14
J gene: TRBJ1-1
clone size: .
CDR3 length: 13
D gene: .

CDR3 protein: CASSLVGIANTQYF
CDR3 DNA: TGCGCCAGCAGCTTGGTAGGGATAGCGAATACGCAGTATTTT
V gene: TRBV5-1
J gene: TRBJ2-3
clone size: many
CDR3 length: 14
D gene: .

CDR3 protein: CASSVVSRGNTDTQYF
CDR3 DNA: TGTGCCAGCAGCGTAGTATCGCGGGGGAACACAGATACGCAGTATTTT
V gene: TRBV9
J gene: TRBJ2-3
clone size: .
CDR3 length: 16
D gene: TRBD2

CDR3 protein: CASRSWQEDTEAFF
CDR3 DNA: TGTGCCAGCAGGTCATGGCAGGAGGACACTGAAGCTTTCTTT
V gene: TRBV7-9
J gene: TRBJ1-1
clone size: .
CDR3 length: 14
D gene: .

CDR3 protein: CSARSGLAGVVDTQYF
CDR3 DNA: TGCAGTGCTAGATCAGGACTAGCGGGAGTTGTAGATACGCAGTATTTT
V gene: TRBV20-1
J gene: TRBJ2-3
clone size: few
CDR3 length: 16
D gene: TRBD2

CDR3 protein: CASSPGTGGDEKLFF
CDR3 DNA: TGTGCCAGCAGCCCGGGGACAGGGGGAGATGAAAAACTGTTTTTT
V gene: TRBV12-3/TRBV12-4
J gene: TRBJ1-4
clone size: many
CDR3 length: 15
D gene: TRBD1

CDR3 protein: CASSYSSYEQYF
CDR3 DNA: TGTGCCAGCAGTTACAGCTCCTACGAGCAGTACTTC
V gene: TRBV12-3/TRBV12-4
J gene: TRBJ2-7
clone size: many
CDR3 length: 12
D gene: .

CDR3 protein: CASSNRGYYGYTF
CDR3 DNA: TGTGCCAGCAGCAATAGGGGGTACTATGGCTACACCTTC
V gene: TRBV2
J gene: TRBJ1-2
clone size: .
CDR3 length: 13
D gene: .

CDR3 protein: CASSLNSVGNSPLHF
CDR3 DNA: TGTGCCAGCAGCTTAAACAGCGTCGGGAATTCACCCCTCCACTTT
V gene: TRBV7-3
J gene: TRBJ1-6
clone size: .
CDR3 length: 15
D gene: .

CDR3 protein: CASSSPGAYNEQFF
CDR3 DNA: TGTGCCAGCAGCTCCCCGGGAGCCTACAATGAGCAGTTCTTC
V gene: TRBV7-3
J gene: TRBJ2-1
clone size: many
CDR3 length: 14
D gene: .

CDR3 protein: CASSVWWGASGANVLTF
CDR3 DNA: TGTGCCAGCAGCGTTTGGTGGGGGGCCTCTGGGGCCAACGTCCTGACTTTC
V gene: TRBV7-9
J gene: TRBJ2-6
clone size: few
CDR3 length: 17
D gene: .

CDR3 protein: CAISERMTGITGELFF
CDR3 DNA: TGTGCCATCAGTGAGCGTATGACAGGGATCACCGGGGAGCTGTTTTTT
V gene: TRBV10-3
J gene: TRBJ2-2
clone size: .
CDR3 length: 16
D gene: TRBD1

CDR3 protein: CAISTGETEAFF
CDR3 DNA: TGTGCCATCAGTACAGGGGAGACTGAAGCTTTCTTT
V gene: TRBV10-3
J gene: TRBJ1-1
clone size: .
CDR3 length: 12
D gene: TRBD1

CDR3 protein: CASKLGRQRETQYF
CDR3 DNA: TGTGCCAGCAAGTTGGGGCGACAGAGGGAGACCCAGTACTTC
V gene: TRBV7-8
J gene: TRBJ2-5
clone size: many
CDR3 length: 14
D gene: .

CDR3 protein: CASGLRTGPGEQYF
CDR3 DNA: TGTGCTAGTGGTCTCCGGACAGGTCCTGGCGAGCAGTACTTC
V gene: TRBV12-5
J gene: TRBJ2-7
clone size: many
CDR3 length: 14
D gene: TRBD1

CDR3 protein: CASSLRGSGSSYEQYF
CDR3 DNA: TGTGCCAGCAGCCTGCGAGGTAGCGGGTCCTCCTACGAGCAGTACTTC
V gene: TRBV7-8
J gene: TRBJ2-7
clone size: many
CDR3 length: 16
D gene: TRBD2

CDR3 protein: CASSSTLGSYNEQFF
CDR3 DNA: TGTGCCAGCAGCTCCACTCTCGGGAGTTACAATGAGCAGTTCTTC
V gene: TRBV11-2
J gene: TRBJ2-1
clone size: many
CDR3 length: 15
D gene: .

CDR3 protein: CASSLRRDSRSHGYTF
CDR3 DNA: TGTGCCAGCAGCTTACGCCGGGACTCACGGTCCCATGGCTACACCTTC
V gene: TRBV7-9
J gene: TRBJ1-2
clone size: many
CDR3 length: 16
D gene: .

CDR3 protein: CSARDQFGLAGGNTGELFF
CDR3 DNA: TGCAGTGCTAGAGACCAATTCGGACTAGCGGGAGGTAACACCGGGGAGCTGTTTTTT
V gene: TRBV20-1
J gene: TRBJ2-2
clone size: few
CDR3 length: 19
D gene: TRBD2

CDR3 protein: CASSRIDGSYNEQFF
CDR3 DNA: TGTGCCAGCAGCCGGATTGACGGCTCCTACAATGAGCAGTTCTTC
V gene: TRBV7-8
J gene: TRBJ2-1
clone size: many
CDR3 length: 15
D gene: .

CDR3 protein: CASSQEGQGVYEQYF
CDR3 DNA: TGTGCCAGCAGCCAAGAAGGACAGGGGGTATACGAGCAGTACTTC
V gene: TRBV4-2
J gene: TRBJ2-7
clone size: many
CDR3 length: 15
D gene: TRBD1

CDR3 protein: CASSVDYRSYEQYF
CDR3 DNA: TGTGCCAGCAGCGTAGACTACAGGTCCTACGAGCAGTACTTC
V gene: TRBV9
J gene: TRBJ2-7
clone size: few
CDR3 length: 14
D gene: .

CDR3 protein: CASRSGQITDTQYF
CDR3 DNA: TGCGCCAGTCGAAGCGGGCAGATCACAGATACGCAGTATTTT
V gene: TRBV5-1
J gene: TRBJ2-3
clone size: few
CDR3 length: 14
D gene: .

CDR3 protein: CASSPSYEQYF
CDR3 DNA: TGTGCCAGCAGCCCCTCCTACGAGCAGTACTTC
V gene: TRBV7-2
J gene: TRBJ2-7
clone size: many
CDR3 length: 11
D gene: .

CDR3 protein: CASRLETQYF
CDR3 DNA: TGTGCCAGCAGATTAGAGACCCAGTACTTC
V gene: TRBV7-9
J gene: TRBJ2-5
clone size: few
CDR3 length: 10
D gene: .

CDR3 protein: CATSRDQGESYGYTF
CDR3 DNA: TGTGCCACCAGCAGAGATCAGGGGGAGTCCTATGGCTACACCTTC
V gene: TRBV15
J gene: TRBJ1-2
clone size: few
CDR3 length: 15
D gene: TRBD1

CDR3 protein: CASSQEGVFNQPQHF
CDR3 DNA: TGTGCCAGCAGCCAAGAGGGAGTATTTAATCAGCCCCAGCATTTT
V gene: TRBV3-1
J gene: TRBJ1-5
clone size: few
CDR3 length: 15
D gene: .

CDR3 protein: CASSSESGSNYGYTF
CDR3 DNA: TGTGCCAGCAGTTCAGAATCAGGGAGTAACTATGGCTACACCTTC
V gene: TRBV28
J gene: TRBJ1-2
clone size: few
CDR3 length: 15
D gene: .

CDR3 protein: CSPDRPKTCGIPLAKNIQYF
CDR3 DNA: TGCAGCCCGGACAGGCCTAAGACCTGTGGCATTCCGCTAGCCAAAAACATTCAGTACTTC
V gene: TRBV29-1
J gene: TRBJ2-4
clone size: many
CDR3 length: 20
D gene: TRBD1

CDR3 protein: CASSQKGRVYEQYF
CDR3 DNA: TGTGCCAGCAGCCAAAAAGGCAGGGTCTACGAGCAGTACTTC
V gene: TRBV3-1
J gene: TRBJ2-7
clone size: .
CDR3 length: 14
D gene: .

CDR3 protein: CASVGTPGDEQFF
CDR3 DNA: TGTGCTAGTGTTGGGACCCCTGGGGATGAGCAGTTCTTC
V gene: TRBV12-5
J gene: TRBJ2-1
clone size: many
CDR3 length: 13
D gene: .

CDR3 protein: CASSSGQGLAPLHF
CDR3 DNA: TGTGCCAGCAGCTCTGGACAAGGGTTGGCACCCCTCCACTTT
V gene: TRBV7-3
J gene: TRBJ1-6
clone size: many
CDR3 length: 14
D gene: .

CDR3 protein: CASSPGQGSTNQPQHF
CDR3 DNA: TGTGCCAGCAGCCCAGGACAGGGTAGTACCAATCAGCCCCAGCATTTT
V gene: TRBV12-3/TRBV12-4
J gene: TRBJ1-5
clone size: many
CDR3 length: 16
D gene: TRBD1

CDR3 protein: CASSRGGGDNSPLHF
CDR3 DNA: TGTGCCAGCAGCCGTGGGGGGGGAGATAATTCACCCCTCCACTTT
V gene: TRBV5-4
J gene: TRBJ1-6
clone size: .
CDR3 length: 15
D gene: .

CDR3 protein: CASSPQKSEKLFF
CDR3 DNA: TGTGCCAGCAGCCCCCAAAAGAGTGAAAAACTGTTTTTT
V gene: TRBV6-6
J gene: TRBJ1-4
clone size: many
CDR3 length: 13
D gene: .

CDR3 protein: CASSVLGFDEQYF
CDR3 DNA: TGTGCCAGCAGTGTTTTAGGATTCGACGAGCAGTACTTC
V gene: TRBV6-2/TRBV6-3
J gene: TRBJ2-7
clone size: .
CDR3 length: 13
D gene: .

CDR3 protein: CASSERAGGYNEQFF
CDR3 DNA: TGTGCCAGCAGTGAAAGGGCGGGGGGGTACAATGAGCAGTTCTTC
V gene: TRBV2
J gene: TRBJ2-1
clone size: few
CDR3 length: 15
D gene: TRBD2

CDR3 protein: CSVAGGKTEAFF
CDR3 DNA: TGCAGCGTTGCCGGGGGGAAAACTGAAGCTTTCTTT
V gene: TRBV29-1
J gene: TRBJ1-1
clone size: .
CDR3 length: 12
D gene: .

CDR3 protein: CSARVGSSGNTIYF
CDR3 DNA: TGCAGTGCCAGGGTGGGGAGCTCTGGAAACACCATATATTTT
V gene: TRBV20-1
J gene: TRBJ1-3
clone size: .
CDR3 length: 14
D gene: .

CDR3 protein: CASSPDRGLYEQYF
CDR3 DNA: TGTGCCAGCAGCCCCGACAGGGGCCTCTACGAGCAGTACTTC
V gene: TRBV11-1
J gene: TRBJ2-7
clone size: many
CDR3 length: 14
D gene: TRBD1

CDR3 protein: CASSFQGDQPQHF
CDR3 DNA: TGTGCCAGCAGTTTCCAGGGTGACCAGCCCCAGCATTTT
V gene: TRBV12-3/TRBV12-4
J gene: TRBJ1-5
clone size: many
CDR3 length: 13
D gene: .

CDR3 protein: CASSRRMDRAPMNTEAFF
CDR3 DNA: TGCGCCAGCAGCCGTAGAATGGACAGGGCCCCCATGAACACTGAAGCTTTCTTT
V gene: TRBV4-1
J gene: TRBJ1-1
clone size: .
CDR3 length: 18
D gene: TRBD1

CDR3 protein: CASRGARGEQYF
CDR3 DNA: TGTGCCAGCAGGGGCGCCCGGGGGGAGCAGTACTTC
V gene: TRBV27
J gene: TRBJ2-7
clone size: many
CDR3 length: 12
D gene: .

CDR3 protein: CATSVGGNQPQHF
CDR3 DNA: TGTGCCACCAGCGTGGGAGGCAATCAGCCCCAGCATTTT
V gene: TRBV15
J gene: TRBJ1-5
clone size: few
CDR3 length: 13
D gene: .